The T cell receptor beta chain described here comes from a study of blood T cell repertoires in COVID-19. Study-wide background: The United States, Italy and Spain were the sources of the acute and convalescent COVID-19 samples. T cells, B-cell-depleted T cells, or PBMCs provided the cDNA or gDNA that served as material.

Authors' processing steps: Cell counts per sample came from amplifying reference gene primers. The method was immunoSEQ multiplex PCR; TCRdb's version includes in-frame clones alone and lacks a portion of them. The V and J calls and the clone size are those of that table, but D and trimming were determined from the DNA. The sample holds roughly 80,000 clones, more than 75% seen once. V lost 6 bases and J lost 4, with 4 bases in between. Germline V gene data show CDR1 as SNHLY and CDR2 as FYNNEI. The CDR3 has 11 amino acids. This chain uses TRBV2 with TRBJ2-1; D ambiguous. This clonotype was sampled from a human donor in a cohort sampled during active COVID-19. The sequencing sample was made of peripheral blood. CDR3 amino acids: CASREYNEQFF. CDR3 nucleotide sequence: TGTGCCAGCAGGGAGTACAATGAGCAGTTCTTC.